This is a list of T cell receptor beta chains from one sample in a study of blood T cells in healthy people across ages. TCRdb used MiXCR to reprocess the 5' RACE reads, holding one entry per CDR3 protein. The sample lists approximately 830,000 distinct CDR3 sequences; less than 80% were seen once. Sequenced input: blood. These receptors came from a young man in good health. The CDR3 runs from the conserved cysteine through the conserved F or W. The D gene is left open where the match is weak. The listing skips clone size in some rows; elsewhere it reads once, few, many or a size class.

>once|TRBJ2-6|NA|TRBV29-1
CSVSTGETSGANVLTF
TGCAGCGTTTCGACGGGGGAGACCTCTGGGGCCAACGTCCTGACTTTC
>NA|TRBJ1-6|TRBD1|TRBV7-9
CASSDKTGANSPLHF
TGTGCCAGCAGCGACAAGACAGGGGCCAATTCACCCCTCCACTTT
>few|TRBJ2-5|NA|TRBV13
CASSGPHTGTPQETQYF
TGTGCCAGCAGCGGACCTCATACTGGGACGCCCCAAGAGACCCAGTACTTC
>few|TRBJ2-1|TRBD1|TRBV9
CASRPTGDSYNEQFF
TGTGCCAGCAGGCCGACAGGGGACTCCTACAATGAGCAGTTCTTC
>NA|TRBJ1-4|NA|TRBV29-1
CSVVTNEKLFF
TGCAGCGTTGTAACTAATGAAAAACTGTTTTTT
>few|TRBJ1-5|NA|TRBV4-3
CASSQEGRVGQPQHF
TGCGCCAGCAGCCAAGAAGGAAGGGTAGGTCAGCCCCAGCATTTT
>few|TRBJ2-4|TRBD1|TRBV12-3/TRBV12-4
CASSPRTGSNIQYF
TGTGCCAGCAGTCCCCGGACAGGGAGCAACATTCAGTACTTC
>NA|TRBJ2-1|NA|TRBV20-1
CSPGDWNSYNEQFF
TGCAGTCCCGGCGACTGGAATTCCTACAATGAGCAGTTCTTC
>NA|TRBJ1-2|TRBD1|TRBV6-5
CAIKGQNYGYTF
TGTGCCATTAAGGGACAGAACTATGGCTACACCTTC
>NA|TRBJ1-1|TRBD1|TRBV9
CASSTRQGLDAEAFF
TGTGCCAGCAGCACCAGACAGGGATTAGACGCTGAAGCTTTCTTT
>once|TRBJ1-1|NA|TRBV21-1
CASSSQGQPMNTEAFF
TGTGCCAGCAGCTCCCAAGGCCAACCGATGAACACTGAAGCTTTCTTT